This TCR beta chain was captured in a study of T cell responses to AZD1222 COVID-19 vaccine. Broader study findings: A mostly white British donor set with more females was recruited, and clonal diversity was possibly underestimated. The CD4 TCRs associated with vaccination extended across spike and predominated at 160-218 and 743-854.

The V end lost 7 bases, the J end lost 0 bases, and 10 bases lay between the germline ends. CDR3 length equals 14 residues. Germline V CDR1 and CDR2: LNHDA, SQIVND (reference sequence). Details on this clone: What it binds is unknown.

TCRdb's table, derived via immunoSEQ multiplex PCR, lists solely in-frame clones and lacks some. The table records 60,000 to 75,000 clones, roughly nine tenths of them present only once. The source of this sequence is an adult who received the AZD1222 COVID-19 vaccine. Material: peripheral blood, obtained 28 days after the second AZD1222 dose. This chain connects TRBV19 to TRBJ1-3; D not certain. The CDR3 nucleotides read TGTGCCAGTATGGAACAAAGCTCTGGAAACACCATATATTTT. This codes for CASMEQSSGNTIYF.